The T cell receptor beta chain under discussion was sequenced for a study of technical replicates of blood from a few donors. V gave up 5 bases and J gave up 0 bases; unmatched junction bases: 20. CDR1 and CDR2 (germline): SNHLY, FYNNEI. The CDR3 sequence is 21 residues long. The data were produced by immunoSEQ multiplex PCR, yet TCRdb's version contains in-frame clones alone and is incomplete. The table has more than 65,000 clones, 95% to 96% seen once. The source of this sequence is a human donor in good health. The chain recombines TRBV2 with TRBJ2-1; 9 positions match TRBD2. Material for sequencing was T cells isolated from PBMCs. CDR3: CASSSRRPGSGGPSSYNEQFF. The DNA for the CDR3 is TGTGCCAGCAGTTCAAGGCGGCCCGGAAGCGGGGGGCCGAGCTCCTACAATGAGCAGTTCTTC.